This T cell receptor beta chain originates from a study of blood T cells in healthy people across ages. Study outcomes and limitations: Older age went with lower TCR beta diversity per million T cells, in a roughly linear way. Higher naive T cell percentage went strongly together with higher TCR beta diversity.

Concerning this clonotype: Its antigen remains unknown.

The authors drew about 10 milliliters of peripheral blood from each donor. The second PCR ran roughly 7 to 12 cycles with a sample-barcoded 5' primer and J-beta primers. Every sample gave at least 3 million paired-end reads containing CDR3. TCRdb re-derived calls from the 5' RACE reads in MiXCR, one entry per CDR3 protein. The sample contains 800,000 to 950,000 distinct CDR3 sequences, 25% to 30% of which appear only once. This sample was shared with a second study, whose subject was T cells of mothers and their children.

The sequence was collected from a woman aged 40-49 years in good health. The material sequenced was blood.

The CDR3 DNA reads TGTGCCAGCAGCTTAGCGCTGGCAGGGGGCGCACCAGATACGCAGTATTTT. It specifies CASSLALAGGAPDTQYF. J is TRBJ2-3 and V is TRBV7-9, with TRBD1 matching 8 bases. The junction had 9 bases not matched to a gene; V was cut back by 0 bases and J by 4 bases. The CDR3 is 17 residues long. The germline CDR1 and CDR2 sequences are SEHNR and FQNEAQ (reference sequence).